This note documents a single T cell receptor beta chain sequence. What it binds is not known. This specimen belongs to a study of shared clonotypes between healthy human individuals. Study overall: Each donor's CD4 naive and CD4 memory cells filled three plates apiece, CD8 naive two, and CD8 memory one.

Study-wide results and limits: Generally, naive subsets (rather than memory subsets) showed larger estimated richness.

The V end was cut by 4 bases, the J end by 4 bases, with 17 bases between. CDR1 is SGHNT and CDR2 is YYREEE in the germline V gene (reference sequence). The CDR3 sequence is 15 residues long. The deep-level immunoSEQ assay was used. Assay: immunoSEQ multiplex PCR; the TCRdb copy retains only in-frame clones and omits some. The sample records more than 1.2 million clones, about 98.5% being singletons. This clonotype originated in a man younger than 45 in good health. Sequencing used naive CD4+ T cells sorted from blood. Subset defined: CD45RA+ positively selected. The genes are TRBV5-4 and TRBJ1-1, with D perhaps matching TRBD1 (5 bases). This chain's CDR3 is CASSGADSAVTEAFF. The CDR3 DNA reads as TGTGCCAGCAGCGGGGCAGACAGTGCTGTCACTGAAGCTTTCTTT.